Below are 22 T cell receptor beta chains sequenced from a single sample in a study of blood T cell repertoires in COVID-19. The protocol was immunoSEQ multiplex PCR, while the TCRdb copy is restricted to in-frame clones and leaves out a portion. The table lists 150,000 to 200,000 clones, roughly 79% of them singletons. Sample: peripheral blood. The receptors were sampled from a woman between 35 and 50 years old with COVID-19, enrolled during active disease.

The genes are TRBV27 and TRBJ1-5, with D maybe TRBD1 (6 bases). This CDR3 spans 12 amino acids. V lost 5 bases, J lost 8 bases, and 10 bases lay in between. CDR1 is MNHEY and CDR2 is SMNVEV in the germline V gene (reference sequence). This CDR3 is CASSTNREPQHF. In nucleotides, the CDR3 is TGTGCCAGCAGTACAAACAGGGAGCCCCAGCATTTT.

The chain links TRBV2 to TRBJ2-1; 7 bases are a match to TRBD2. The J segment lost 7 bases and the V segment lost 4 bases, leaving 10 bases of the junction unmatched. Looked up from germline, CDR1 is SNHLY and CDR2 is FYNNEI. This CDR3 comprises 15 residues. As DNA, the CDR3 is TGTGCCAGCAGTGTACCGGCTAGCGGAGATAATGAGCAGTTCTTC. Translated: CASSVPASGDNEQFF.

This clone was found a few times. The gene calls are TRBV24-1 and TRBJ2-1; TRBD1 matches at 7 bases. The germline CDR1 and CDR2 sequences are KGHDR and SFDVKD. V lost 4 bases and J lost 8; bases outside the gene matches: 7. The length of the CDR3 is 14 residues. CDR3 nucleotides: TGTGCCACCAGTGAACGACAGGGACGGGATGAGCAGTTCTTC. Its translation is CATSERQGRDEQFF.

The V and J genes are TRBV7-3 and TRBJ2-3; no clear D. Germline CDR1 SGHTA, CDR2 FQGTGA. This CDR3 is 15 amino acids long. The V end lost 5 bases, the J end lost 2 bases, and 14 bases lay between the germline ends. CDR3 sequence: CASSPRGFITDTQYF. DNA for the CDR3: TGTGCCAGCAGCCCTCGTGGCTTCATCACAGATACGCAGTATTTT.

J is TRBJ1-2 and V is TRBV7-3; the match to TRBD1 covers 7 bases. Germline assignment: CDR1 SGHTA and CDR2 FQGTGA. Trimming removed 6 bases from V and 6 bases from J; junction bases left unmatched: 7. This CDR3 contains 13 residues. CDR3 DNA: TGTGCCAGCAGTCGACAGGGAATCGATGGCTACACCTTC. Its protein product is CASSRQGIDGYTF.

V usage is TRBV29-1 and J usage is TRBJ2-3; 8 bases are a match to TRBD2. Trimming removed 7 bases from V and 1 base from J; junction bases left unmatched: 16. This CDR3 has 17 amino acids. The germline V gene has CDR1 SQVTM and CDR2 ANQGSEA. CDR3 in DNA: TGCAGCGCCGATGCCCACCCCGCGGGGGGTGGCACAGATACGCAGTATTTT. Translating gives CSADAHPAGGGTDTQYF.

The chain has TRBV5-5 and TRBJ2-3, with TRBD2 identical over 7 bases. Germline V gives CDR1 SGHKS, CDR2 YYEKEE (reference sequence). Trimming at V came to 4 bases and at J to 3 bases, leaving 5 bases not matched to a gene. This CDR3 is built from 14 residues. The CDR3 DNA follows: TGTGCCAGCAGCGCCTGGACTAGGACAGATACGCAGTATTTT. Translated, it gives CASSAWTRTDTQYF.

This chain connects TRBV28 to TRBJ2-3; D is unresolved. Germline CDR1 is MDHEN and CDR2 is SYDVKM. Trimming shortened V by 4 bases and J by 7 bases, and 9 bases separated the two germline ends. The length of the CDR3 is 12 residues. The CDR3 DNA reads TGTGCCAGCAGTTCCGCCGGGTATACGCAGTATTTT. It translates to CASSSAGYTQYF.

The chain joins TRBV7-8 to TRBJ2-1; no definite D call. The germline gives CDR1 SGHVS, CDR2 FQNEAQ. The CDR3 extends over 15 amino acids. V was clipped by 4 bases and J by 5 bases, with 15 bases between them. CDR3 in amino acids: CASSSEKVTNNEQFF. CDR3 coding DNA: TGTGCCAGCAGCTCGGAGAAGGTCACCAACAATGAGCAGTTCTTC.

The genes are TRBV10-3 and TRBJ2-1, with D possibly TRBD1 on 5 matching bases. The CDR3 is 14 amino acids. The V end lost 2 bases, the J end lost 8 bases, and 13 bases lay between the germline ends. Germline values: CDR1 ENHRY, CDR2 SYGVKD. CDR3 region: CAISERGNTDEQFF. In DNA form, the CDR3 reads TGTGCCATCAGTGAGAGGGGAAACACAGATGAGCAGTTCTTC.

About this clone: The germline gene is not matched at one end of the junction; a read error may be the cause. This sequence joins TRBV7-7 and TRBJ2-1; the D is unclear. The germline gives CDR1 SSHAT, CDR2 FNYEAQ (reference sequence). There are 13 residues in the CDR3. The DNA for the CDR3 is TGTGCTAGCAGCTTAGCCGACGGGAATGAGCAGTTCTTC. It is translated as CASSLADGNEQFF.

Regarding this clone: The sample holds other DNA sequences that translate to the same CDR3. The rearrangement links TRBV9 to TRBJ2-7, with D perhaps matching TRBD2 (6 bases). Trimming took off 3 bases at V and 6 bases at J, with 16 bases between the two ends. This CDR3 is built from 14 residues. Looked up from germline, CDR1 is SGDLS and CDR2 is YYNGEE. The CDR3 DNA is TGTGCCAGCAGCGGCGGGACTGGGCTATCCGAGCAGTACTTC. Its translation is CASSGGTGLSEQYF.

This rearrangement joins TRBV2 to TRBJ1-2; 8 bases align to TRBD1. The J segment lost 6 bases and the V segment lost 5 bases, leaving 8 bases of the junction unmatched. This CDR3 has 14 residues. Germline CDR1 is SNHLY and CDR2 is FYNNEI. The CDR3 DNA reads TGTGCCAGCAGTTTGAGACAGGGGAGGGATGGCTACACCTTC. It is translated as CASSLRQGRDGYTF.

The V and J genes are TRBV9 and TRBJ2-3; D perhaps matches TRBD2 (5 bases). The V end was cut by 2 bases, the J end by 2 bases, with 18 bases between. Germline V gene sequence: CDR1 SGDLS, CDR2 YYNGEE. This CDR3 comprises 17 residues. CDR3: CASSVEGRLKLTDTQYF. The CDR3 DNA sequence: TGTGCCAGCAGCGTTGAGGGCCGTCTAAAGCTCACAGATACGCAGTATTTT.

This clone appeared once. V and J are TRBV15 and TRBJ1-2; 8 nucleotides agree with TRBD1. Germline-derived CDR1 and CDR2 are LNHNV and YYDKDF (reference sequence). J lost 2 bases, V lost 1 base, and 6 bases had no gene match. This CDR3 is 16 amino acids long. The CDR3 is CATSRVQGVANYGYTF. DNA for the CDR3: TGTGCCACCAGCAGAGTACAGGGGGTGGCCAACTATGGCTACACCTTC.

This clone was seen more than once but under ten times. The chain joins TRBV7-2 to TRBJ2-5; 9 bases match TRBD1. The V segment lost 1 base and the J segment 4 bases; nucleotides outside the gene matches: 4. Germline V gene lookup returns CDR1 SGHTA and CDR2 FQGNSA. This CDR3 has 15 residues. The CDR3 nucleotides read TGTGCCAGCAGCTTAGACAGGGGGCGCTTAGAGACCCAGTACTTC. Amino acid sequence: CASSLDRGRLETQYF.

This clone showed up just a few times. This chain links TRBV5-4 with TRBJ2-7, with TRBD1 matching 10 bases. The length of the CDR3 is 15 residues. V was clipped by 0 bases and J by 6 bases; unmatched bases: 6. Germline CDR1 and CDR2: SGHNT and YYREEE (reference sequence). CDR3 in DNA: TGTGCCAGCAGCTTGGTGGGACAGGGGTCGCTCGAGCAGTACTTC. Translating gives CASSLVGQGSLEQYF.

For the CDR3, the DNA is TGTGCCAGCAGCACAGATGGAAACACCATATATTTT. Its protein is CASSTDGNTIYF. The J gene is TRBJ1-3, the V gene TRBV3-1 (or the pseudogene TRBV3-2); D gene unclear. The CDR3 contains 12 residues. V gave up 5 bases and J gave up 3 bases, with 5 bases separating them. Germline V lookup: CDR1 LGHDT, CDR2 YNNKEL (reference sequence).

This rearrangement joins TRBV9 to TRBJ2-2; 10 bases map to TRBD2. The CDR3 length is 21 residues. J gave up 0 bases and V 4 bases, and 18 bases lay outside the gene matches. Germline CDR1 SGDLS, CDR2 YYNGEE. CDR3: CASSPSGRNWLAGANTGELFF. In nucleotides, the CDR3 is TGTGCCAGCAGCCCCTCGGGGAGAAATTGGCTAGCGGGAGCGAACACCGGGGAGCTGTTTTTT.

The genes are TRBV3-1 (or the pseudogene TRBV3-2) and TRBJ2-2; D unclear. With 1 base removed from V and 5 bases from J, the gap between germline ends came to 2 bases. Germline CDR1 and CDR2: LGHDT and YNNKEL (reference sequence). The CDR3 contains 12 residues. CDR3 loop: CASSQATGELFF. CDR3 nucleotide sequence: TGTGCCAGCAGCCAAGCTACCGGGGAGCTGTTTTTT.

As for this clone: Additional DNA sequences in this sample encode the identical CDR3. This chain uses TRBV2 with TRBJ2-7, with a weak D call TRBD1 (6 bases). CDR1 and CDR2 from the germline V gene are SNHLY and FYNNEI. Trimming stripped 8 bases from V and 1 base from J, with 9 bases between. CDR3 size: 12 residues. The CDR3 DNA reads TGTGCCAGCCGAGGGGGATCCTACGAGCAGTACGTC. This encodes CASRGGSYEQYV.

The V call is TRBV7-9, the J call TRBJ1-5; weak D call: TRBD1 (5 bases). Germline V lookup: CDR1 SEHNR, CDR2 FQNEAQ (reference sequence). CDR3 length: 13 amino acids. The ends were cut back, 5 bases at V and 4 bases at J, with 9 bases in the middle. CDR3: CASSPDTNQPQHF. CDR3 DNA sequence: TGTGCCAGCAGCCCGGACACGAATCAGCCCCAGCATTTT.